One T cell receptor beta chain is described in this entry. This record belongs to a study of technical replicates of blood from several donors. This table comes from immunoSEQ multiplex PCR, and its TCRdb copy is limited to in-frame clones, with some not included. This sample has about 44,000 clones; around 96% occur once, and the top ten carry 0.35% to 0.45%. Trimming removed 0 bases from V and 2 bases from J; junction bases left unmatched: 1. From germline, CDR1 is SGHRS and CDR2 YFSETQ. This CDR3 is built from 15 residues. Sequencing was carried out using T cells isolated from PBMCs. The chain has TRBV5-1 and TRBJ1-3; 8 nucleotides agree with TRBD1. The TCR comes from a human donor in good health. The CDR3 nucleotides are TGCGCCAGCAGCTTGGACAGGGGGACTGGAAACACCATATATTTT. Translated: CASSLDRGTGNTIYF.